This TCR beta chain was profiled in a study of regulatory T cells in long-lasting Graves disease (dated by TCRdb to the early 2020s). For the wider study: Newly diagnosed Graves' disease patients had taken antithyroid drugs for less than 3 months. A total of about 33 samples underwent TCR sequencing, from roughly 13 patients with persistent Graves' disease and 20 patients with newly diagnosed Graves' disease. Persistent Graves' disease patients were compared with newly diagnosed Graves' disease patients by peripheral blood TCR sequencing and RNA sequencing. The study took place in China and was registered as a clinical trial. Study-wide findings and limitations: Compared with newly diagnosed patients, patients with persistent Graves' disease had lower TCR Shannon entropy and fewer highly expanded clones, which suggests clonal expansion. A larger number of public clonotypes was shared among persistent patients (around 2,700) than among newly diagnosed patients (approximately 1,000). The small sample size was acknowledged by the authors as a limitation that may reduce accuracy. Preferential use of TRBV28, TRBJ1-2 and TRBJ2-5 was observed in persistent disease, whereas TRBV20-1 and TRBJ2-1 were favored in newly diagnosed disease. Sequencing and analysis were limited to the TCR beta chain. Because the primary lesion, thyroid tissue, could not be accessed, the study looked at peripheral blood alone.

The sample's time point label is to be understood as: newly diagnosed GD, antithyroid drugs for less than 3 months. For both TCR sequencing and RNA sequencing, RNA was extracted from PBMCs using TRIzol. The diagnosis of Graves' disease followed American Thyroid Association guidelines. Patients were recruited from an endocrinology department in Xi'an, China. Each patient gave about 10 milliliters of peripheral blood, collected in an EDTA anticoagulant tube. PBMCs were isolated by Ficoll Paque Plus density gradient separation without further T cell sorting. RNA quality was checked with an Agilent 2100 Bioanalyzer and agarose gel, and concentration with a NanoDrop 2000. This clonotype came up many times. This receptor's antigen is unknown. It has no much larger one-base neighbor in the sample; base qualities were not kept. The germline V gene provides CDR1 SGHRS and CDR2 YFSETQ. The V end loses 4 bases and the J end loses 2 bases, and a stretch of 12 bases separates them. The cysteine opens and the phenylalanine closes a CDR3 of 14 amino acids. The entry retains the CDR3 DNA only, 42 bases that are in frame from base 1.

To prepare the library, multiplex PCR was applied. Sequencing instrument: Illumina HiSeq 4000. TCR beta libraries were built with iRepertoire HTBI primers and Arm-PCR amplification of CDR3 regions. PCR products were gel purified before sequencing. The paper's data handling went like this. Gene usage analysis of CDR3 amino acid clonotypes used the roughly 60 TRBV and around 14 TRBJ segments found across samples. Filtered high-quality paired reads were merged into contigs using COPE and FqMerger. BLAST was used to align contigs to IMGT TRBV, TRBD and TRBJ reference genes, with CDR3 defined following IMGT. Any clonotype with a frequency above 0.1% was counted as a highly expanded clone. Shannon entropy served as the measure of repertoire diversity, while the Gini coefficient captured V-J evenness. A clonotype was considered public if more than one individual shared it. The raw public data were reprocessed by TCRdb itself: fastp quality trimming at Q25, MiXCR clonotype calling, in-frame beta chains only. Rows are combined by CDR3 protein, so each entry shows the most common genes and DNA. The V and J calls reflect TCRdb's pipeline rather than the authors' work. For this sample there are 350,000 to 500,000 distinct CDR3 sequences; roughly 15% appear just once. The top ten clonotypes cover approximately 22% of the sample.

The data also belong to a second study, concerning T cells in Graves' hyperthyroidism and ophthalmopathy. Reported in the second study: Stable Graves' hyperthyroidism was defined as no progression to ophthalmopathy during 18 months of follow-up. Hyperthyroidism patients were aged 18 to 65 years and newly diagnosed, with disease duration of less than 2 months. Patients with uncontrolled infections, other autoimmune diseases, pregnancy or lactation were excluded. Clinical symptoms, serum thyroxine and TRAb, thyroid ultrasound, and orbital computed tomography formed the basis for the diagnoses. A first-round RT-PCR of the TCR CDR3 used the HTBI primer set with the Qiagen OneStep RT-PCR kit. Most expanded thyroid clonotypes (frequency above 0.001) were also detected in blood, suggesting blood repertoires may reflect thyroid immune responses. A 13 V-J signature model separated ophthalmopathy from stable hyperthyroidism, with around 90% sensitivity and 81.08% specificity in cross-validation and 80%/75% in testing. In validation, the model predicted progression to ophthalmopathy with 55% to 71% sensitivity and approximately 78% specificity, a median of 6.5 months before onset. To identify TCR V-J signatures that set the groups apart, the researchers used a discovery cohort of more than 95 patients, made up of around 40 with Graves' ophthalmopathy and about 60 with stable Graves' hyperthyroidism. An independent validation cohort of 18 to 20 hyperthyroidism patients and 17 patients who later progressed to ophthalmopathy tested prospective prediction of ophthalmopathy. The 95 to 100 discovery patients were divided at random into training and test sets in a 7:3 ratio. In over five Graves' hyperthyroidism patients, the study also compared T-cell repertoires from thyroid tissue with T-cell repertoires from blood. Once sampling was done, hyperthyroidism patients were given methimazole at a starting dose of 30 mg daily, whereas ophthalmopathy patients were given high-dose intravenous methylprednisolone. Libraries were constructed in a second round of multiplex PCR, after which size selection and purification were carried out. Sequencing of the libraries was done on an Illumina HiSeq2000 using paired-end 100 bp reads. SOAPnuke was used to process the raw data, throwing out any read that contained adapters or uncalled bases, had a mean Phred below 15, or lacked an exact constant-primer or identifier match. High-quality paired reads were merged with COPE v1.2.5, and unique nucleotide sequences were defined as clonotypes. MiTCR v1.1 was used to align the clonotypes against IMGT TRBV, TRBD and TRBJ reference segments. The analysis included only V-J combinations with a frequency above 0.0001, which together covered approximately 99% of the repertoires. A TCS score was defined as the ratio of F50 (clonal expansion) to E x V (chaos), with BLOSUM62-based TCRdist applied between CDR3 peptides within each V-J. Welch's t-statistics and random forest reduced around 510 V-J features to 13, which were used in a naive Bayes classifier (R e1071). Sample size was not statistically predetermined, and investigators were not blinded to group allocation. TCR Vbeta CDR3 sequencing of roughly 140 peripheral blood samples (more than 40 ophthalmopathy, 70 to 85 hyperthyroidism and some 17 progressor patients) is reported in the paper.

The input for sequencing was peripheral blood mononuclear cells (PBMCs), taken at new diagnosis, from a patient treated with antithyroid drugs. This TCR was recovered from a woman in her late teens or twenties with Graves disease. Donor details come from another sample of the same person, matched by shared clones. This receptor chain uses TRBV5-1 and TRBJ1-2; a tentative D match to TRBD1 spans 5 bases. This receptor carries the CDR3 CASSPLSGNYGYTF. In nucleotides, the sequence is TGCGCCAGCAGCCCCCTCTCAGGGAACTATGGCTACACCTTC.